Listed below are T cell receptor beta chains from one sample, sequenced in a study of blood T cell repertoires in COVID-19. Data came from immunoSEQ multiplex PCR; TCRdb stores just in-frame clones and leaves some out. Among fewer than 250,000 clones listed, 80% to 90% were seen once. Sequenced sample: peripheral blood. Every receptor here comes from a man aged 50 or older with acute or convalescent COVID-19. The CDR3 runs from the conserved cysteine through the conserved F or W. The D gene is left open where the match is weak. Some rows mark clone size as missing; the rest say once, few, many or name a class of expanded clone.

j_gene | abundance | v_gene | d_gene | CDR3nt | CDR3aa
TRBJ2-7 | NA | TRBV12-3/TRBV12-4 | TRBD1 | TGTGCCAGCAGTTTGGGGACAGGGCAGTACTTC | CASSLGTGQYF
TRBJ2-7 | NA | TRBV5-1 | NA | TGCGCCAGCAACGATAAGGGGGTGTCCTACGAGCAGTACTTC | CASNDKGVSYEQYF
TRBJ2-7 | NA | TRBV9 | TRBD1 | TGTGCCAGCACTACGGGGACAGGGTTAAGTGGCAACGAGCAGTACTTC | CASTTGTGLSGNEQYF
TRBJ2-2 | NA | TRBV30 | NA | TGTGCCTGGAGAAAGGGGAGGCCCCAGAACACCGGGGAGCTGTTTTTT | CAWRKGRPQNTGELFF
TRBJ1-5 | NA | TRBV7-2 | TRBD1 | TGTGCCAGCAGCTTAGTGACAGGGGCGGCCCAGCCCCAGCATTTT | CASSLVTGAAQPQHF
TRBJ1-1 | NA | TRBV30 | TRBD1 | TGTGCCTGGTTTGGACAGGGGGCTTGGACTGAAGCTTTCTTT | CAWFGQGAWTEAFF
TRBJ1-2 | NA | TRBV27 | NA | TGTGCCAGCAGTTTAGGGGCCGGGAGGTATGGCTACACCTTC | CASSLGAGRYGYTF
TRBJ2-1 | NA | TRBV29-1 | NA | TGCAGCGTGGGTACGGGCTACAATGAGCAGTTCTTC | CSVGTGYNEQFF
TRBJ1-1 | NA | TRBV30 | NA | TGTGCCTGGAGTAAAATACAGCTCGAAGCTTTCTTT | CAWSKIQLEAFF
TRBJ1-2 | NA | TRBV13 | NA | TGTGCCAGCAGCTTTGGAGTGGCGGGTAACTATGGCTACACCTTC | CASSFGVAGNYGYTF
TRBJ2-2 | few | TRBV15 | TRBD1 | TGTGCCGTCCGGGACAGGGGTTCCGGGGAGCTGTTTTTT | CAVRDRGSGELFF
TRBJ1-1 | NA | TRBV6-5 | TRBD1 | TGTGCCAGCAGAGGGACAGGGTTACCGAACACTGAAGCTTTCTTT | CASRGTGLPNTEAFF
TRBJ2-7 | NA | TRBV5-6 | TRBD1 | TGTGCCAGCAGCTCGAGTCCCGGGACAGGGGACGAGCAGTACTTC | CASSSSPGTGDEQYF
TRBJ2-5 | NA | TRBV9 | TRBD2 | TGTGCCAGCAGCGTAGATGGGACTAGCGGGGGGCAAGAGACCCAGTACTTC | CASSVDGTSGGQETQYF
TRBJ1-5 | NA | TRBV4-1 | NA | TGCGCCAGCAGCCAAGTTGGGGGCCATCCCCAGCATTTT | CASSQVGGHPQHF
TRBJ2-5 | once | TRBV10-3 | NA | TGTGCCATCAGTGGACAAACAGGGCTAGGAGAGACCCAGTACTTC | CAISGQTGLGETQYF
TRBJ1-2 | NA | TRBV24-1 | NA | TGTGCCACCAGTGATTACCGGGAGGATGGCTACACCTTC | CATSDYREDGYTF
TRBJ1-3 | once | TRBV3-1/TRBV3-2 | TRBD1 | TGTGCCAGCAGCCCAACCGGGACAGGGGTCGCGGGAAACACCATATATTTT | CASSPTGTGVAGNTIYF
TRBJ2-3 | NA | TRBV5-1 | NA | TGCGCCAGCAGCTTGGTTTTCAGAAACACAGATACGCAGTATTTT | CASSLVFRNTDTQYF
TRBJ2-5 | NA | TRBV18 | NA | TGTGCCAGCTCACCTGCGTCGCTCGAGACCCAGTACTTC | CASSPASLETQYF
TRBJ1-1 | NA | TRBV28 | NA | TGTGCCAGCAGATTGATAACAGGTGCCGCGGAGACTGAAGCTTTCTTT | CASRLITGAAETEAFF
TRBJ1-2 | NA | TRBV3-1/TRBV3-2 | NA | TGTGCCAGCAGCCAGGGTGCGAGACAGATTAACTATGGCTACACCTTC | CASSQGARQINYGYTF
TRBJ2-5 | NA | TRBV7-8 | TRBD1 | TGTGCCAGCAGCACCTCCGGGACAGGGGGATACTTC | CASSTSGTGGYF